The clone carrying this T cell receptor beta chain was detected only a few times. Its antigen is not known. The data originate from a study of glioma-infiltrating T cells. The iRepertoire nested amplicon-rescue multiplex PCR amplified TCR alpha and beta CDR3s from RNA. For one-step reverse transcription and amplification, about 85-400 ng of tissue mRNA or PBMC total RNA was used. MiXCR was run by TCRdb on the multiplex PCR reads, yielding one entry per CDR3 protein. Seen here are about 130,000 distinct CDR3 sequences, about 22% observed once, and the top ten hold 25% to 30%. Study observations and caveats: Tissue-blood divergence was below expectation in non-neoplastic patients, above in gliomas. Only very few CDR3 sequences appeared in both tissue and blood.

Germline V gene sequence: CDR1 LGHDT, CDR2 YNNKEL (reference sequence). The CDR3 has 12 amino acids. Trimming took 1 base from V and 8 from J, leaving 8 bases between them. Sequenced: glioma tissue, nonneoplastic brain tissue, or PBMCs (not recorded which). The chain employs TRBV3-1 and TRBJ1-1; D gene unclear. This clonotype was sampled from a human donor with low-grade glioma or glioblastoma, undergoing nonglioma brain surgery, or in good health (not recorded which). The CDR3 DNA is TGTGCCAGCAGCCAAGTAAACAGAGAAGCTTTCTTT. As protein: CASSQVNREAFF.